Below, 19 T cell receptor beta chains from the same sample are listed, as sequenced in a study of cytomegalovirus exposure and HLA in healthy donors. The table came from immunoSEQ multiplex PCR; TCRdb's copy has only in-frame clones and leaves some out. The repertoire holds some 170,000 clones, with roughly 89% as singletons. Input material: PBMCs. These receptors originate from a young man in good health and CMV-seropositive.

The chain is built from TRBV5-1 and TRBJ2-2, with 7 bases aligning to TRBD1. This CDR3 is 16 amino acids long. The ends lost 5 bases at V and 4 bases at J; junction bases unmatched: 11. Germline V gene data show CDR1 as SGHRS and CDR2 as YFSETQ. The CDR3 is CASSRSQGTATGELFF. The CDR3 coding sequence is TGCGCCAGCAGTCGATCACAGGGGACAGCCACCGGGGAGCTGTTTTTT.

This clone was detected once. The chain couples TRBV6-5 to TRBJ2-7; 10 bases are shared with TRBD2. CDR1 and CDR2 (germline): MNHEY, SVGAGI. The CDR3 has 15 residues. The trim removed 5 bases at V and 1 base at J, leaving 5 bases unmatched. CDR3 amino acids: CASSHEREGSYEQYF. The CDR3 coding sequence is TGTGCCAGCAGTCACGAGCGGGAGGGGTCCTACGAGCAGTACTTC.

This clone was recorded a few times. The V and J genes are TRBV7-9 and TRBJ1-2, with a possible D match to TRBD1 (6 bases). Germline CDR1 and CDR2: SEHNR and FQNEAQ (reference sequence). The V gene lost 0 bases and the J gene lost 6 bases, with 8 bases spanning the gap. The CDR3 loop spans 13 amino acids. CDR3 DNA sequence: TGTGCCAGCAGCTTAGCCAACAGGGATGGCTACACCTTC. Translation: CASSLANRDGYTF.

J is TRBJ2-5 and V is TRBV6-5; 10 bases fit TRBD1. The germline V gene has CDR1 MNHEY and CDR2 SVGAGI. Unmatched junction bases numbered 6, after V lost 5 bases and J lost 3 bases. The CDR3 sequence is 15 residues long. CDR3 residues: CASSRTGGNKETQYF. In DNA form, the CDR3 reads TGTGCCAGCAGTCGGACAGGGGGGAACAAAGAGACCCAGTACTTC.

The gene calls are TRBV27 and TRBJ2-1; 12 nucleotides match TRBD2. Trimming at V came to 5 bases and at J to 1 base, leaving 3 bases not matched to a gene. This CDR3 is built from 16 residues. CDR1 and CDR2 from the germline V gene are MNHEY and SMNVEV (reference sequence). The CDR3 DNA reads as TGTGCCAGCAGTATCGGACTAGCGGGATCCTACAATGAGCAGTTCTTC. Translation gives CASSIGLAGSYNEQFF.

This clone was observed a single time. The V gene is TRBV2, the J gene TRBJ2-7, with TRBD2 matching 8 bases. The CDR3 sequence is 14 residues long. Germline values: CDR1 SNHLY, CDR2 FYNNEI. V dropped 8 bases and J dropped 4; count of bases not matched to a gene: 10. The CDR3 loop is CASVQRSGRYEQYF. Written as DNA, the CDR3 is TGTGCCAGCGTTCAGAGGAGCGGGAGATACGAGCAGTACTTC.

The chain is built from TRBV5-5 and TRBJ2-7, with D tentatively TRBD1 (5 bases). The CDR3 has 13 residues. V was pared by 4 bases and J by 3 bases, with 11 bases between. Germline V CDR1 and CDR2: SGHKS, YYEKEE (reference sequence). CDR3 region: CASSMTEYYEQYF. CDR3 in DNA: TGTGCCAGCAGCATGACAGAGTACTACGAGCAGTACTTC. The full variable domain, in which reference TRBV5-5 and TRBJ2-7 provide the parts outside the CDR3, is DAGVTQSPTHLIKTRGQQVTLRCSPISGHKSVSWYQQVLGQGPQFIFQYYEKEERGRGNFPDRFSARQFPNYSSELNVNALLLGDSALYLCASSMTEYYEQYFGPGTRLTVT.

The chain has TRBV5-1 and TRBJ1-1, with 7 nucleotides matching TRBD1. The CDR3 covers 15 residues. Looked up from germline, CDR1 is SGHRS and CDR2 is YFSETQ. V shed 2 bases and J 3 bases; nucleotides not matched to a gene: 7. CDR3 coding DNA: TGCGCCAGCAGCTTCACAGGGGAAAGTGACACTGAAGCTTTCTTT. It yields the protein CASSFTGESDTEAFF. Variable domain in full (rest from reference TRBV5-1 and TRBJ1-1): KAGVTQTPRYLIKTRGQQVTLSCSPISGHRSVSWYQQTPGQGLQFLFEYFSETQRNKGNFPGRFSGRQFSNSRSEMNVSTLELGDSALYLCASSFTGESDTEAFFGQGTRLTVV.

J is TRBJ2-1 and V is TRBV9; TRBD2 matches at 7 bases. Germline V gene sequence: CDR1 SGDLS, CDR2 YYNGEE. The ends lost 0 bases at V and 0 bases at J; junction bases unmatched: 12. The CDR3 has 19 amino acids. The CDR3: CASSVAASGPAISYNEQFF. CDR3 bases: TGTGCCAGCAGCGTAGCGGCTAGCGGACCAGCTATCTCCTACAATGAGCAGTTCTTC.

The CDR3 DNA reads as TGTGCCTGGAGTGTACTCGCGGGGAACACCGGGGAGCTGTTTTTT. Its protein is CAWSVLAGNTGELFF. This chain uses TRBV30 with TRBJ2-2; the D gene is possibly TRBD2 (5 bases). Germline CDR1 and CDR2: GTSNPN and SVGIG (reference sequence). V was clipped by 0 bases and J by 1 base, with 9 bases between them. The CDR3 consists of 15 residues. Supplemented by reference TRBV30 and TRBJ2-2, the full variable domain reads SQTIHQWPATLVQPVGSPLSLECTVEGTSNPNLYWYRQAAGRGLQLLFYSVGIGQISSEVPQNLSASRPQDRQFILSSKKLLLSDSGFYLCAWSVLAGNTGELFFGEGSRLTVL.

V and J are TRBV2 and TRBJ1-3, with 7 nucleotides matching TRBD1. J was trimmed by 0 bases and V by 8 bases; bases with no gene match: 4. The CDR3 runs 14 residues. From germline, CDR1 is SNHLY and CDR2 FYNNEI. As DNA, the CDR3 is TGTGCCAGCGAGGGGGCTAGCTCTGGAAACACCATATATTTT. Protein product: CASEGASSGNTIYF.

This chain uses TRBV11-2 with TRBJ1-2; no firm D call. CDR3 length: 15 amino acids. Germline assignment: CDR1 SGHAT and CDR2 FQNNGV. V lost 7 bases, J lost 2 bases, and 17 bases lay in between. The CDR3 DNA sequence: TGTGCCAGCACCCCTCGCCCAACCGCGAACTATGGCTACACCTTC. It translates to CASTPRPTANYGYTF.

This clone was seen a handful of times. The CDR3 sequence is CATSRDRSGGNEKLFF. CDR3 DNA sequence: TGTGCCACCAGCAGAGATCGGTCAGGGGGAAATGAAAAACTGTTTTTT. This rearrangement joins TRBV15 to TRBJ1-4; 7 bases map to TRBD1. In germline, CDR1 is LNHNV, CDR2 YYDKDF (reference sequence). The CDR3 sequence is 16 residues long. J was trimmed by 5 bases and V by 0 bases; bases with no gene match: 6.

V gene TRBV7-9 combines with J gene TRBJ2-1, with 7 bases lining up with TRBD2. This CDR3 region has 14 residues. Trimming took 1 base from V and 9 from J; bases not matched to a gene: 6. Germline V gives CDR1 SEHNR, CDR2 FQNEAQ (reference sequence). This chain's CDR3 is CASSLGGTGGEQFF. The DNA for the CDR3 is TGTGCCAGCAGCTTAGGAGGGACGGGGGGTGAGCAGTTCTTC.

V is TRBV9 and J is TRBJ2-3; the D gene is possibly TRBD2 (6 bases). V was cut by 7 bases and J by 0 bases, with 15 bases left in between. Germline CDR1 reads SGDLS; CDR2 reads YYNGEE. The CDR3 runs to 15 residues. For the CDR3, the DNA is TGTGCCAGCGCAGACGACGGGGGTAGCACAGATACGCAGTATTTT. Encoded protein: CASADDGGSTDTQYF.

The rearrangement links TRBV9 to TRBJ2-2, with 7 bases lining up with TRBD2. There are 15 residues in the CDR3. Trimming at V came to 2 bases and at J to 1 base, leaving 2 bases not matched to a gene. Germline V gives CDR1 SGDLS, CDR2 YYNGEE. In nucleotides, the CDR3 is TGTGCCAGCAGCGTCGGCGGGAGGAACACCGGGGAGCTGTTTTTT. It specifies CASSVGGRNTGELFF.

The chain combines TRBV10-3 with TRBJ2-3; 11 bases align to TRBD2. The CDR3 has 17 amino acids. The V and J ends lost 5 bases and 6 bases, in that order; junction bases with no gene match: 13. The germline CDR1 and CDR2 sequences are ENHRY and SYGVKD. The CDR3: CAISQILAGVYSDTQYF. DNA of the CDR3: TGTGCCATCAGTCAAATACTAGCGGGAGTCTATTCGGATACGCAGTATTTT.

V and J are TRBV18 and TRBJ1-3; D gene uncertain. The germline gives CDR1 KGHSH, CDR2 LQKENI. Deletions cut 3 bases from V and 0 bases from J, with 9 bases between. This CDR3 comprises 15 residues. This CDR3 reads CASSPLESSGNTIYF. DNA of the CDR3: TGTGCCAGCTCACCTCTGGAGAGCTCTGGAAACACCATATATTTT.

CDR3 loop: CASSYRKTGFLNEQYF. The CDR3 coding sequence is TGTGCCAGCAGTTACCGCAAGACAGGGTTTCTGAACGAGCAGTACTTC. The chain is built from TRBV6-5 and TRBJ2-7, with 7 bases fitting TRBD1. The CDR3 loop spans 16 amino acids. The ends lost 2 bases at V and 5 bases at J; junction bases unmatched: 12. Per the germline V gene, CDR1 is MNHEY and CDR2 is SVGAGI.